A single sample gave rise to the 21 T cell receptor beta chains below, sequenced in a study of T cell repertoires in cytomegalovirus infection. These receptors' antigens are unknown. A single record per CDR3 protein comes from TCRdb applying MiXCR to the reads. Here the sample spans some 800,000 distinct CDR3 sequences, 25% to 35% being singletons. Here the sequenced sample was cultured CD8+ T cells from PBMCs, taken from culture after CMV antigen stimulation. These receptors were taken from a human donor in good health (CMV status not recorded). Some clones in this sample may be carry-over from other donors' samples.

This chain uses TRBV11-2 with TRBJ1-6; D is perhaps TRBD1 (6 bases). Trimming cost V 5 bases and J 9 bases, with 20 bases left between them. The CDR3 length is 16 residues. Germline V lookup: CDR1 SGHAT, CDR2 FQNNGV. CDR3 nucleotide sequence: TGTGCCAGCAGCCCTACCCTACAGGGTGAGGGTTCACCCCTCCACTTT. It is translated as CASSPTLQGEGSPLHF.

This clonotype was recorded only once. This sequence joins TRBV6-6 and TRBJ1-5; D is uncertain. Germline CDR1 MNHNY, CDR2 SVGAGI (reference sequence). V lost 10 bases and J 2 bases, leaving 9 bases between the germline ends. The CDR3 consists of 12 residues. The DNA of the CDR3 is TGTGCCACCAGAAGGGGCAATCAGCCCCAGCATTTT. Protein sequence: CATRRGNQPQHF.

This chain joins TRBV7-1 and TRBJ1-2; 8 bases align to TRBD1. Being an ORF, TRBV7-1 has a function that is uncertain. The junction had 9 bases not matched to a gene; V was cut back by 5 bases and J by 4 bases. The CDR3 totals 15 residues. The CDR3 DNA sequence: TGTGCCAGCAGCCCCCGACAGGGGCCTTTCTATGGCTACACCTTC. Translated: CASSPRQGPFYGYTF.

The chain has TRBV6-2 or TRBV6-3 and TRBJ2-2, with TRBD1 matching 8 bases. Trimming took 2 bases from V and 5 from J; bases not matched to a gene: 7. This CDR3 region has 16 residues. Germline V gene data show CDR1 as MNHEY and CDR2 as SVGEGT. In DNA, the CDR3 is TGTGCCAGCAGTTACCGCCGACAGGGGTGGACCGGGGAGCTGTTTTTT. Residues: CASSYRRQGWTGELFF.

The chain links TRBV6-2 or TRBV6-3 to TRBJ2-6; D unclear. Germline V gene sequence: CDR1 MNHEY, CDR2 SVGEGT. The CDR3 consists of 16 residues. Trimming shortened V by 6 bases and J by 0 bases, and 12 bases separated the two germline ends. The CDR3 DNA reads as TGTGCCAGCAGCTTCCCCCAGATCTCTGGGGCCAACGTCCTGACTTTC. Its protein product is CASSFPQISGANVLTF.

This clonotype was detected only a few times. The V gene is TRBV28, the J gene TRBJ1-6, with a weak D call TRBD1 (5 bases). Germline CDR1 is MDHEN and CDR2 is SYDVKM. This CDR3 has 17 residues. Between the trimmed V and J ends, which lost 5 bases and 0 bases, there was a span of 14 bases. CDR3 nucleotide sequence: TGTGCCAGCAGTCCAGGGACTTCGAGCTCCTATAATTCACCCCTCCACTTT. Its translation: CASSPGTSSSYNSPLHF.

This rearrangement joins TRBV15 to TRBJ1-1, with a possible D match to TRBD1 (6 bases). The germline CDR1 and CDR2 sequences are LNHNV and YYDKDF (reference sequence). The CDR3 totals 13 residues. Trimming cost V 3 bases and J 4 bases, with 9 bases left between them. The CDR3 bases are TGTGCCACCAGCAGCACAGGGACCACTGAAGCTTTCTTT. As protein: CATSSTGTTEAFF.

J is TRBJ2-7 and V is TRBV4-1; D remains ambiguous. This CDR3 region has 15 residues. Germline CDR1 is MGHRA and CDR2 is YSYEKL. The V and J ends lost 0 bases and 1 base respectively, with 10 bases between them. CDR3 coding DNA: TGCGCCAGCAGCCAAGATCGTGGCAGGTCCTACGAGCAGTACTTC. This sequence encodes CASSQDRGRSYEQYF.

V usage is TRBV18 and J usage is TRBJ1-1; maybe TRBD1 (6 bases). The germline gives CDR1 KGHSH, CDR2 LQKENI. The V gene lost 2 bases and the J gene lost 6 bases, with 10 bases spanning the gap. CDR3 size: 13 residues. CDR3: CASSPLQGAEAFF. The CDR3 DNA reads TGTGCCAGCTCACCATTACAGGGCGCTGAAGCTTTCTTT.

The rearrangement links TRBV15 to TRBJ1-1; unclear D gene. This CDR3 has 11 residues. The germline CDR1 and CDR2 sequences are LNHNV and YYDKDF (reference sequence). Trimming cost V 1 base and J 7 bases, with 4 bases left between them. The DNA of the CDR3 is TGTGCCACCAGCAGAGGGGTTGAAGCTTTCTTT. It yields the protein CATSRGVEAFF.

The V call is TRBV27, the J call TRBJ1-2; D unresolved. Trimming pared 4 bases from V and 7 bases from J, leaving 10 bases between. The CDR3 totals 12 residues. Germline V gene data show CDR1 as MNHEY and CDR2 as SMNVEV (reference sequence). The CDR3 DNA reads TGTGCCAGCAGTTCGTTGGGAAGTGGCTACACCTTC. It yields the protein CASSSLGSGYTF.

The gene calls are TRBV10-3 and TRBJ1-2, with D possibly matching TRBD1 (6 bases). Germline V gives CDR1 ENHRY, CDR2 SYGVKD. The CDR3 sequence is 14 residues long. V dropped 6 bases and J dropped 8 bases, with 19 bases sitting between them. CDR3 region: CAISEDSSWGGYTF. DNA of the CDR3: TGTGCCATCAGCGAGGACAGCTCGTGGGGGGGCTACACCTTC.

This clonotype was recorded a few times. V gene TRBV12-3 or TRBV12-4 combines with J gene TRBJ1-4; TRBD1 matches 7 bases. J lost 7 bases, V lost 7 bases, and 9 bases had no gene match. CDR3 length: 14 residues. This CDR3 is CASTLTGRFEKLFF. The CDR3 DNA is TGTGCCAGCACCCTGACAGGGAGGTTTGAAAAACTGTTTTTT.

The V gene is TRBV6-8, the J gene TRBJ2-1; 8 bases are shared with TRBD2. With V trimmed by 2 bases and J by 5 bases, 5 bases remained unmatched. This CDR3 is 15 amino acids long. CDR1 and CDR2 (germline): MNHGY, SAAAGT. CDR3 sequence reads: CASSYGPGGNNEQFF. Here the CDR3 DNA reads TGTGCCAGCAGTTACGGGCCGGGGGGGAACAATGAGCAGTTCTTC.

This chain joins TRBV20-1 and TRBJ2-7; no clear D gene. The ends were cut back, 1 base at V and 0 bases at J, with 7 bases in the middle. The CDR3 spans 13 residues. Germline lookup yields CDR1 DFQATT and CDR2 SNEGSKA (reference sequence). CDR3 residues: CSARARSSYEQYF. The CDR3 DNA sequence: TGCAGTGCTAGAGCCAGGAGCTCCTACGAGCAGTACTTC.

The chain couples TRBV11-3 to TRBJ2-7; D is undetermined. Germline values: CDR1 SGHNT, CDR2 YENEEA. V lost 5 bases and J lost 6, with 14 bases in between. The CDR3 consists of 13 residues. The CDR3 sequence: CASSLRTPGEQYF. The CDR3 DNA follows: TGTGCCAGCAGCCTTAGGACCCCTGGCGAGCAGTACTTC.

This clonotype has just a few counts. The chain joins TRBV5-4 to TRBJ2-7; the D gene is possibly TRBD1 (5 bases). The ends were cut back, 1 base at V and 4 bases at J, with 12 bases in the middle. The CDR3 runs 14 residues. The germline gives CDR1 SGHNT, CDR2 YYREEE (reference sequence). The CDR3 region has the DNA TGTGCCAGCAGCTTGAGGGGCGACCAATACGAGCAGTACGTC. It encodes CASSLRGDQYEQYV.

This clonotype turned up a few times. The chain employs TRBV7-3 and TRBJ2-1; D is perhaps TRBD1 or TRBD2 (6 bases each). This CDR3 comprises 15 residues. The germline V gene has CDR1 SGHTA and CDR2 FQGTGA. The V end lost 1 base, the J end lost 5 bases, and 12 bases lay between the germline ends. CDR3 nucleotides: TGTGCCAGCAGCTTAATACGGGGGCCTAACAATGAGCAGTTCTTC. It codes for CASSLIRGPNNEQFF.

This clonotype has ten or more counts. The genes are TRBV27 and TRBJ1-2; D is unclear. Looked up from germline, CDR1 is MNHEY and CDR2 is SMNVEV (reference sequence). This CDR3 spans 12 amino acids. V lost 8 bases and J 6 bases, leaving 13 bases between the germline ends. DNA for the CDR3: TGTGCCAGCTATTGGGCAGCCCATGGCTACACCTTC. This translates into CASYWAAHGYTF.

In its sample, this clonotype was seen a few times. The V and J genes are TRBV18 and TRBJ1-1; TRBD1 might be the D (6 bases). Between the trimmed V and J ends, which lost 5 bases and 5 bases, there was a span of 21 bases. The CDR3 runs to 16 residues. CDR1 KGHSH and CDR2 LQKENI come from the germline V gene. CDR3 coding DNA: TGTGCCAGCTCATCCTACCTCAACAGGGCAAAGACTGAAGCTTTCTTT. Its translation: CASSSYLNRAKTEAFF.

The rearrangement uses TRBV10-3 and TRBJ1-2, with D uncertain. This CDR3 region has 16 residues. Germline values: CDR1 ENHRY, CDR2 SYGVKD. V was trimmed by 1 base and J by 2 bases, leaving 14 bases between them. CDR3 amino acids: CAISELGKDPNYGYTF. The CDR3 DNA follows: TGTGCCATCAGTGAGTTGGGAAAGGATCCGAACTATGGCTACACCTTC.